This is a list of T cell receptor beta chains from one sample in a study of regulatory T cells in long-lasting Graves disease. TCRdb used MiXCR to reprocess the multiplex PCR reads, holding one entry per CDR3 protein. This sample has roughly 430,000 distinct CDR3 sequences, with roughly 15% found just once. These sequences were also reported in another study, on T cells in Graves' hyperthyroidism and ophthalmopathy.

Sequenced material: peripheral blood mononuclear cells (PBMCs), taken at new diagnosis, from a patient treated with antithyroid drugs. The receptors originated from a woman in her thirties with Graves disease. The CDR3 runs from the conserved cysteine through the conserved F or W. The order of the fields is J gene, clone size, V gene, D gene, CDR3 protein, CDR3 DNA. A D gene is named only where the DNA matches it firmly. Size values are once, few and many counts, or a class for expanded clones, and some rows have none.

TRBJ2-5 | many | TRBV6-1 | NA | CALGRSRDGAQYF | TGTGCCCTAGGGAGATCTCGGGACGGGGCCCAGTACTTC
TRBJ1-1 | many | TRBV5-1 | TRBD1 | CASSFGTGGRGTEAFF | TGCGCCAGCAGCTTCGGGACAGGGGGCAGAGGCACTGAAGCTTTCTTT
TRBJ2-1 | many | TRBV28 | NA | CASSLAARTQHPEQFF | TGTGCCAGCAGTTTAGCTGCAAGAACCCAGCACCCTGAGCAGTTCTTC
TRBJ2-3 | many | TRBV3-1 | TRBD2 | CASSRLAGLGTDTQYF | TGTGCCAGCAGCCGACTAGCGGGGCTCGGGACAGATACGCAGTATTTT
TRBJ1-2 | many | TRBV12-3/TRBV12-4 | NA | CASSRAGGHYGYTF | TGTGCCAGCAGTCGAGCAGGAGGGCACTATGGCTACACCTTC
TRBJ1-1 | once | TRBV12-5 | NA | CASGLWPTNTEAFF | TGTGCTAGTGGTTTGTGGCCGACGAACACTGAAGCTTTCTTT
TRBJ2-5 | many | TRBV27 | NA | CASSFGLDGQETQYF | TGTGCCAGCAGTTTCGGTCTCGATGGGCAAGAGACCCAGTACTTC
TRBJ2-1 | few | TRBV20-1 | NA | CSARPGRDNLDEQFF | TGCAGTGCTAGGCCCGGGCGGGATAATCTCGATGAGCAGTTCTTC
TRBJ2-1 | NA | TRBV19 | NA | CASSMTPRHGDEQFF | TGTGCCAGTAGTATGACACCTCGTCACGGGGATGAGCAGTTCTTC
TRBJ1-4 | NA | TRBV20-1 | NA | CSARETHKANEKLFF | TGCAGTGCTAGAGAAACCCACAAGGCTAATGAAAAACTGTTTTTT
TRBJ2-1 | few | TRBV18 | NA | CASSTGFANEQFF | TGTGCCAGCTCGACCGGATTCGCGAATGAGCAGTTCTTC
TRBJ2-1 | many | TRBV20-1 | NA | CSARDVQAGSGSYNEQFF | TGCAGTGCTAGAGATGTCCAAGCGGGTTCGGGCTCCTACAATGAGCAGTTCTTC
TRBJ1-5 | many | TRBV20-1 | NA | CSARGPLSNQPQHF | TGCAGTGCAAGGGGACCGCTTAGCAATCAGCCCCAGCATTTT
TRBJ1-2 | few | TRBV29-1 | TRBD1 | CSVGTGGYGYTF | TGCAGCGTTGGGACAGGGGGCTATGGCTACACCTTC
TRBJ2-3 | NA | TRBV6-9 | NA | CASSYEGEDAQYF | TGTGCCAGCAGTTACGAAGGGGAGGATGCGCAGTATTTT
TRBJ2-1 | many | TRBV2 | NA | CATKPSGEYNEQFF | TGTGCCACCAAGCCCAGCGGCGAATACAATGAGCAGTTCTTC
TRBJ1-5 | many | TRBV28 | NA | CASSLWKGTDNQPQHF | TGTGCCAGCAGTTTATGGAAGGGGACTGACAATCAGCCCCAGCATTTT
TRBJ1-4 | NA | TRBV5-6 | NA | CASSSQGNGEKLFF | TGTGCCAGCAGCTCGCAGGGGAATGGAGAAAAACTGTTTTTT
TRBJ2-4 | NA | TRBV10-3 | NA | CAIAGHSAKNIQYF | TGTGCCATCGCGGGACACTCAGCCAAAAACATTCAGTACTTC
TRBJ2-7 | NA | TRBV7-9 | TRBD2 | CASSATSGRLNEQYF | TGTGCCAGCAGCGCAACTAGCGGGAGGCTCAACGAGCAGTACTTC